What follows is one T cell receptor (beta chain) and its context. As yet, its antigen is unknown. This CDR3 spans 15 amino acids. Germline CDR1 and CDR2: SGHRS and YFSETQ. V lost 4 bases, J lost 9 bases, and 10 bases stayed unmatched. The sample is drawn from a study of Ad26.COV2.S vaccination and SARS-CoV-2 variants. On the study more broadly: Each vaccinee took Ad26.COV2.S intramuscularly, once or twice 56 days apart.

Described treatment: 19 received Ad26.COV2.S at low or high dose, single or two shots; several received placebo; per-sample allocation not given. Specimen acquisition occurred on day 63 following the initial vaccine or placebo injection. Study-level points and caveats: Placebo recipients trailed vaccine recipients in spike-specific TCR breadth. Post-vaccination breadth of spike-specific CD8+ and CD4+ T cell responses was reportedly substantial.

Clones were sequenced by immunoSEQ multiplex PCR, and TCRdb holds only the in-frame ones, with some missing. Of around 380,000 clones listed, about 85% are singletons. The gene calls are TRBV5-1 and TRBJ2-1; 10 positions match TRBD2. The receptor was derived from a person aged 18-65 years who received the Ad26.COV2.S COVID-19 vaccine or a placebo. The source material was peripheral blood, sampled in a trial of Ad26.COV2.S vaccine versus placebo. The CDR3 reads CASSRESGGAGEQFF. The CDR3, as DNA: TGCGCCAGCAGCCGGGAAAGCGGGGGGGCCGGTGAGCAGTTCTTC.